These T cell receptor beta chains were read from a single sample in a study of T cells in Graves' hyperthyroidism and ophthalmopathy. TCRdb re-called the multiplex PCR reads through MiXCR, storing one row per CDR3 protein. Of about 530,000 distinct CDR3 sequences detected, approximately 17% appear once; the ten largest clones hold approximately 18%. Source material: blood. Receptors were obtained from a young woman with Graves' ophthalmopathy. CDR3s include the opening cysteine and the closing phenylalanine or tryptophan. Fields, in order: clone size, D gene, J gene, V gene, CDR3 DNA, CDR3 protein. D genes are given only for firm matches. Only part of the rows carry a size: once, few, many, or a class if the clone is expanded.

>few|TRBD2|TRBJ2-5|TRBV25-1
TGTGCCAGCAGTGAGGGACTAGCGGGGTTAGAGACCCAGTACTTC
CASSEGLAGLETQYF
>few|-|TRBJ2-7|TRBV12-3/TRBV12-4
TGTGCCAGCAGGCTAAGAGGCGAGCAGTACTTC
CASRLRGEQYF
>few|-|TRBJ2-3|TRBV6-1
TGTGCCAGCAGGGCACAGGTAAACGTCGCAGATACGCAGTATTTT
CASRAQVNVADTQYF
>-|TRBD1|TRBJ2-7|TRBV4-2
TGTGCCAGCAGCCAAGATCAGGGGGACAGAGGCTACGAGCAGTACTTC
CASSQDQGDRGYEQYF
>-|-|TRBJ2-1|TRBV14
TGTGCCAGCAGCCAAGACAGGGTGACAGGCGGCAATGAGCAGTTCTTC
CASSQDRVTGGNEQFF
>many|-|TRBJ1-1|TRBV20-1
TGCAGTGCGCCCGATGAAGGGACTGAAGCTTTCTTT
CSAPDEGTEAFF
>many|-|TRBJ2-7|TRBV27
TGTGCCAGCAGTCCCCTGAGCTCCTACGAGCAGTACTTC
CASSPLSSYEQYF
>-|TRBD2|TRBJ2-1|TRBV5-1
TGCGCCAGCAGCTCCTCCCTAGCGGGAGGGTTGAGTAATGAGCAGTTCTTC
CASSSSLAGGLSNEQFF
>-|-|TRBJ2-3|TRBV30
TGTGCCTGGAGTACAGGGTTGGGGGAAGATACGCAGTATTTT
CAWSTGLGEDTQYF
>many|TRBD1|TRBJ2-7|TRBV7-9
TGTGCCAGCAGCCCGGGGACAGAGTCCTACGAGCAGTACTTC
CASSPGTESYEQYF
>few|-|TRBJ2-1|TRBV24-1
TGTGCCACCAGTGGAGGGCTTAATGAGCAGTTCTTC
CATSGGLNEQFF
>-|-|TRBJ1-2|TRBV20-1
TGCAGTGCTAGAGAGCGGGACTACGAAACCCTCAACTATGGCTACACCTTC
CSARERDYETLNYGYTF
>many|-|TRBJ1-1|TRBV7-8
TGTGCCAGCAGCTTAGTTAGGGCCACCAAGAACGAAGCTTTCTTT
CASSLVRATKNEAFF
>-|-|TRBJ1-1|TRBV19
TGTGCCAGTAGTATGCTGATGGCATCCACGGACGCTGAAGCTTTCTTT
CASSMLMASTDAEAFF
>many|-|TRBJ2-1|TRBV24-1
TGTGCCACCAGTGGGACAGACTCCTACAATGAGCAGTTCTTC
CATSGTDSYNEQFF
>-|-|TRBJ1-5|TRBV19
TGTGCCAGTAGTATGTCCTATCAGCCCCAGCATTTT
CASSMSYQPQHF
>many|TRBD2|TRBJ2-7|TRBV7-2
TGTGCCAGCAGCTTAACCGGACTAGCGGGGACCTACGAGCAGTACTTC
CASSLTGLAGTYEQYF
>-|-|TRBJ2-7|TRBV20-1
TGCAGTGTCAGTGGGGGGGGGCACGAGCAGTACTTC
CSVSGGGHEQYF